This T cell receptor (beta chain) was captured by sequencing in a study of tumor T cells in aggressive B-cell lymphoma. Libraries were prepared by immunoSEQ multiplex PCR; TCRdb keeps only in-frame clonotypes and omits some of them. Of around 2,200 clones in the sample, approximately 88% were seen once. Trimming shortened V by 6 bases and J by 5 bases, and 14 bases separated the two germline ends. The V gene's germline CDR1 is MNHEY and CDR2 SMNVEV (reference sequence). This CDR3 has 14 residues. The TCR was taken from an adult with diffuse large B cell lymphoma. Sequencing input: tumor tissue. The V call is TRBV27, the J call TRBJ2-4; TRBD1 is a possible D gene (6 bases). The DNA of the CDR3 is TGTGCCAGCAGCTCCACAGGGTTGGAAAACATTCAGTACTTC. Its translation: CASSSTGLENIQYF.